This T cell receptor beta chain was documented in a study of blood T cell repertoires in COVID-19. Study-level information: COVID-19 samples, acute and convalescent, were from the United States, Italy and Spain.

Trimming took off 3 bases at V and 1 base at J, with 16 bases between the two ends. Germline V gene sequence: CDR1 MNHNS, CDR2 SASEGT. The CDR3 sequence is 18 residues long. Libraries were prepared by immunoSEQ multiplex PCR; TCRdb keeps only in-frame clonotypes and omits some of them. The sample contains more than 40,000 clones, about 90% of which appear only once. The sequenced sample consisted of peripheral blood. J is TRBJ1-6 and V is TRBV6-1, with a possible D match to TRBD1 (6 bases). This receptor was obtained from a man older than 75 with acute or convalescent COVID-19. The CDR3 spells CASSDRQGIWSYNSPLHF. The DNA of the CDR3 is TGTGCCAGCAGTGATAGGCAGGGGATTTGGTCCTATAATTCACCCCTCCACTTT.